This T cell receptor beta chain was profiled in a study of blood T cell repertoires in COVID-19. Study-level background: Sample material is recorded as cDNA or gDNA derived from T cells, B-cell-depleted T cells, or PBMCs.

Germline loops: CDR1 SNHLY, CDR2 FYNNEI. The CDR3 spans 16 residues. The V gene lost 4 bases and the J gene lost 0 bases, with 12 bases spanning the gap. Cohort 3 recovery required two negative PCRs, clearance, or symptom resolution. As handled by the study authors: Quantification of nucleated cells was approximated via reference gene primer amplification. Libraries were prepared by immunoSEQ multiplex PCR; TCRdb keeps only in-frame clonotypes and omits some of them. V, J and clone size are taken as reported in that table, and D and trimming were inferred from the DNA itself. The sample shows approximately 150,000 clones, 80% of them seen only once.

Sequencing was done on a sample of PBMCs or T cells enriched from blood (not recorded which). This TCR derives from a man aged 35 to 55 who had recovered from COVID-19. This chain joins TRBV2 and TRBJ2-2; D is perhaps TRBD1 (5 bases). The CDR3 loop is CASSAERQSNTGELFF. CDR3 nucleotide sequence: TGTGCCAGCAGTGCGGAGAGACAGTCGAACACCGGGGAGCTGTTTTTT.